The sequence of this T cell receptor (beta chain) was determined in a study of T cell repertoires in cytomegalovirus infection. Regarding the study as a whole: Frequencies of public TCR beta families were cumulated, and this identified carriers of CMV plus the relevant HLA.

This clonotype has just one count. The antigen is unknown. The CDR3 is made up of 13 amino acids. V lost 5 bases and J lost 5, with 11 bases in between. CDR1 and CDR2 from the germline V gene are SNHLY and FYNNEI. A single record per CDR3 protein comes from TCRdb applying MiXCR to the reads. The data contain around 450,000 distinct CDR3 sequences, under 40% of them singletons. The chain has TRBV2 and TRBJ2-3; D gene uncertain. The clonotype originates from a human donor in good health (CMV status not recorded). Some clones in this sample may be carry-over from other donors' samples. Sequencing was carried out using PBMCs. CDR3 bases: TGTGCCAGCAGTAGAGACGTCGGAGATACGCAGTATTTT. Its protein is CASSRDVGDTQYF.